The 23 T cell receptor beta chains listed next were all sequenced from one sample in a study of T cell clones after liver transplantation. The protocol was immunoSEQ multiplex PCR, while the TCRdb copy is restricted to in-frame clones and leaves out a portion. The table records more than 100,000 clones, about 81% of them present only once. Sequenced here: CD4+ T cells from blood, sampled 47 months after liver transplant. These receptors originate from a human patient who received a liver transplant. These T cells may partly come from the graft donor.

The chain has TRBV19 and TRBJ2-2; 12 bases are shared with TRBD2. The V gene's germline CDR1 is LNHDA and CDR2 SQIVND (reference sequence). The CDR3 runs to 15 residues. V dropped 7 bases and J dropped 5; count of bases not matched to a gene: 5. The CDR3 here is CASTSGRAGTGELFF. The CDR3 coding sequence is TGTGCCAGTACTAGCGGGAGGGCCGGAACCGGGGAGCTGTTTTTT.

This clone was detected once. The rearrangement joins TRBV2 to TRBJ1-2, with 8 nucleotides matching TRBD1. V lost 3 bases and J lost 2; bases outside the gene matches: 2. This CDR3 is 14 amino acids long. Germline V lookup: CDR1 SNHLY, CDR2 FYNNEI. The chain's CDR3 is CASSDQGANYGYTF. CDR3 DNA sequence: TGTGCCAGCAGTGATCAGGGGGCAAACTATGGCTACACCTTC.

This chain connects TRBV7-9 to TRBJ1-1; TRBD1 matches at 7 bases. This CDR3 region has 16 residues. V dropped 4 bases and J dropped 3; count of bases not matched to a gene: 11. Germline CDR1 is SEHNR and CDR2 is FQNEAQ (reference sequence). CDR3 nucleotides: TGTGCCAGCAGCTCAATTCTGACAGGGTGGTACACTGAAGCTTTCTTT. It is translated as CASSSILTGWYTEAFF.

The chain recombines TRBV7-9 with TRBJ2-1; TRBD1 aligns across 8 bases. Per the germline V gene, CDR1 is SEHNR and CDR2 is FQNEAQ (reference sequence). The CDR3 spans 15 residues. The V segment lost 5 bases and the J segment 3 bases; nucleotides outside the gene matches: 6. The CDR3 loop reads CASSPRQGNYNEQFF. The CDR3 DNA follows: TGTGCCAGCAGCCCACGACAGGGGAACTACAATGAGCAGTTCTTC.

V and J are TRBV18 and TRBJ2-5; D is unclear. The germline V gene encodes CDR1 KGHSH and CDR2 LQKENI. This CDR3 region has 13 residues. Trimming took off 2 bases at V and 3 bases at J, with 7 bases between the two ends. The CDR3 protein is CASSPGQEETQYF. The CDR3 coding sequence is TGTGCCAGCTCACCAGGGCAGGAAGAGACCCAGTACTTC.

The chain is built from TRBV19 and TRBJ2-1, with 8 bases aligning to TRBD2. Per germline, CDR1 LNHDA and CDR2 SQIVND (reference sequence). The trim removed 0 bases at V and 7 bases at J, leaving 5 bases unmatched. This CDR3 has 15 residues. This chain's CDR3 is CASSIDFGTRNEQFF. CDR3 sequence (DNA): TGTGCCAGTAGTATAGATTTTGGGACTAGAAATGAGCAGTTCTTC.

The gene calls are TRBV29-1 and TRBJ2-1; 8 positions match TRBD1. Trimming at V came to 6 bases and at J to 7 bases, leaving 8 bases not matched to a gene. The CDR3 sequence is 13 residues long. CDR1 is SQVTM and CDR2 is ANQGSEA in the germline V gene. CDR3 protein: CSVSGTGHNEQFF. The DNA of the CDR3 is TGCAGCGTATCCGGGACAGGACATAATGAGCAGTTCTTC.

The chain recombines TRBV4-3 with TRBJ2-4; tentatively, D is TRBD1 (7 bases). Germline values: CDR1 LGHNA, CDR2 YSLEER. The CDR3 contains 15 residues. Deletions cut 0 bases from V and 7 bases from J, with 13 bases between. The DNA of the CDR3 is TGCGCCAGCAGCCAAGAGGAGGGCAGGGGGAACATTCAGTACTTC. This gives the protein CASSQEEGRGNIQYF.

In its sample, this clone was seen once. The genes are TRBV7-9 and TRBJ1-1; D is possibly TRBD1 (6 bases). The germline V and J ends were trimmed by 5 bases and 0 bases, with 13 bases remaining between them. Per germline, CDR1 SEHNR and CDR2 FQNEAQ (reference sequence). This CDR3 comprises 15 residues. The chain's CDR3 is CASSARAGVNTEAFF. The CDR3 nucleotides read TGTGCCAGCAGCGCCCGAGCAGGGGTGAACACTGAAGCTTTCTTT. Filled out from reference TRBV7-9 and TRBJ1-1, the complete variable domain reads DTGVSQNPRHKITKRGQNVTFRCDPISEHNRLYWYRQTLGQGPEFLTYFQNEAQLEKSRLLSDRFSAERPKGSFSTLEIQRTEQGDSAMYLCASSARAGVNTEAFFGQGTRLTVV.

This rearrangement joins TRBV27 to TRBJ2-7; D is possibly TRBD1 or TRBD2 (5 bases each). The CDR3 spans 14 residues. CDR1 and CDR2 (germline): MNHEY, SMNVEV (reference sequence). Trimming cost V 0 bases and J 6 bases, with 12 bases left between them. Written as DNA, the CDR3 is TGTGCCAGCAGTTTATCAGGGCAGGGACGCGAGCAGTACTTC. As protein: CASSLSGQGREQYF.

This clone was seen more than once but under ten times. The chain has TRBV7-2 and TRBJ2-5; 7 nucleotides line up with TRBD2. With V trimmed by 1 base and J by 0 bases, 2 bases remained unmatched. Germline V gene sequence: CDR1 SGHTA, CDR2 FQGNSA. This CDR3 has 15 amino acids. The CDR3 protein is CASSLGRGYQETQYF. CDR3 DNA sequence: TGTGCCAGCAGCTTAGGGCGGGGGTACCAAGAGACCCAGTACTTC. Full variable domain (outside the CDR3, taken from reference TRBV7-2 and TRBJ2-5): GAGVSQSPSNKVTEKGKDVELRCDPISGHTALYWYRQSLGQGLEFLIYFQGNSAPDKSGLPSDRFSAERTGGSVSTLTIQRTQQEDSAVYLCASSLGRGYQETQYFGPGTRLLVL.

The gene calls are TRBV7-2 and TRBJ1-1; D unclear. With 3 bases removed from V and 2 bases from J, the gap between germline ends came to 7 bases. The CDR3 runs 13 residues. Per germline, CDR1 SGHTA and CDR2 FQGNSA. CDR3 nucleotide sequence: TGTGCCAGCAGCTTGGCAGCTAACACTGAAGCTTTCTTT. Its translation: CASSLAANTEAFF.

CDR3 sequence (DNA): TGTGCCAGCAGTGAAACCGGGACACTAGGTTTTGACCAGCCCCAGCATTTT. It yields the protein CASSETGTLGFDQPQHF. The chain employs TRBV25-1 and TRBJ1-5; possible D gene TRBD1, 6 bases. The CDR3 totals 17 residues. CDR1 MGHDK and CDR2 SYGVNS come from the germline V gene. The V end was cut by 2 bases, the J end by 7 bases, with 21 bases between.

The chain joins TRBV5-5 to TRBJ2-7; 7 bases align to TRBD2. The CDR3 is 15 amino acids. J gave up 3 bases and V 3 bases, and 9 bases lay outside the gene matches. The germline gives CDR1 SGHKS, CDR2 YYEKEE (reference sequence). This CDR3 is CASSSTTGGIYEQYF. CDR3 nucleotides: TGTGCCAGCAGCTCGACAACCGGGGGGATCTACGAGCAGTACTTC.

This clone showed up just a few times. The chain joins TRBV7-8 to TRBJ1-5, with a possible D match to TRBD1 (6 bases). The V end was cut by 1 base, the J end by 5 bases, with 12 bases between. The CDR3 covers 15 residues. Germline V gene data show CDR1 as SGHVS and CDR2 as FQNEAQ. CDR3 sequence: CASSLGQGRHQPQHF. For the CDR3, the DNA is TGTGCCAGCAGCTTAGGCCAGGGGAGGCATCAGCCCCAGCATTTT.

This clone was seen only once. V gene TRBV5-6 combines with J gene TRBJ2-7, with D maybe TRBD1 (5 bases). Trimming pared 1 base from V and 0 bases from J, leaving 11 bases between. The CDR3 length is 15 residues. The germline CDR1 and CDR2 sequences are SGHDT and YYEEEE. The CDR3 sequence is CASSLLDTGSYEQYF. The CDR3, as DNA: TGTGCCAGCAGCTTGTTGGACACAGGCTCCTACGAGCAGTACTTC.

The chain joins TRBV6-5 to TRBJ2-3, with D hard to call. V lost 2 bases and J lost 1, with 10 bases in between. CDR3 length equals 15 residues. The germline gives CDR1 MNHEY, CDR2 SVGAGI. CDR3 bases: TGTGCCAGCAGTTACGGTGGCTTTGGCACAGATACGCAGTATTTT. It codes for CASSYGGFGTDTQYF.

The chain has TRBV6-1 and TRBJ2-7; weak D call: TRBD2 (6 bases). This CDR3 has 14 amino acids. The V gene's germline CDR1 is MNHNS and CDR2 SASEGT. V was pared by 1 base and J by 3 bases, with 10 bases between. The CDR3, as DNA: TGTGCCAGCAGTGAAGGGGGGAGGAACTACGAGCAGTACTTC. Translation gives CASSEGGRNYEQYF.

This chain uses TRBV7-3 with TRBJ1-4; D unresolved. CDR3 length equals 13 residues. Trimming cost V 4 bases and J 7 bases, with 10 bases left between them. CDR1 is SGHTA, CDR2 FQGTGA, per germline. The CDR3 bases are TGTGCCAGCAGCTCCTATTCCGGTGAAAAACTGTTTTTT. Translation gives CASSSYSGEKLFF.

J is TRBJ2-7 and V is TRBV6-1; no reliable D call. CDR1 and CDR2 (germline): MNHNS, SASEGT. Trimming stripped 0 bases from V and 3 bases from J, with 9 bases between. The CDR3 sequence is 14 residues long. The CDR3 coding sequence is TGTGCCAGCAGTGAAGCAAGGACCCTCTACGAGCAGTACTTC. Amino acids: CASSEARTLYEQYF.

J is TRBJ2-1 and V is TRBV9; TRBD2 agrees at 13 bases. Trimming removed 2 bases from V and 5 bases from J; junction bases left unmatched: 4. The CDR3 extends over 16 amino acids. The germline gives CDR1 SGDLS, CDR2 YYNGEE. Here the CDR3 reads CASSVRLAGGHNEQFF. DNA for the CDR3: TGTGCCAGCAGCGTGCGACTAGCGGGAGGTCACAATGAGCAGTTCTTC.

CDR3 sequence reads: CASSLDGSNTGELFF. In nucleotides, the CDR3 is TGCGCCAGCAGCCTAGATGGCTCGAACACCGGGGAGCTGTTTTTT. The chain recombines TRBV5-1 with TRBJ2-2; D not certain. The germline V gene has CDR1 SGHRS and CDR2 YFSETQ. This CDR3 has 15 residues. The V end lost 4 bases, the J end lost 0 bases, and 10 bases lay between the germline ends.

This chain links TRBV28 with TRBJ1-2; 7 positions agree with TRBD1. The CDR3 consists of 13 residues. V lost 3 bases, J lost 5 bases, and 3 bases stayed unmatched. CDR1 and CDR2 (germline): MDHEN, SYDVKM. CDR3 nucleotide sequence: TGTGCCAGCAGTTTCGGGGACAGTTATGGCTACACCTTC. This translates into CASSFGDSYGYTF.